Sequencing of this T cell receptor beta chain was carried out in a study of PD-1 blockade in mismatch repair-deficient tumors. All patients were mismatch repair deficient, assessed by either PCR or immunohistochemistry. The TCR-sequenced patients were a few responders to pembrolizumab. In regard to this clone: Its antigen is not identified.

The CDR3 is made up of 11 amino acids. The V end was cut by 5 bases, the J end by 5 bases, with 8 bases between. CDR1 and CDR2 (germline): SGHNT, YYREEE (reference sequence). Profiling relied on immunoSEQ multiplex PCR, and the TCRdb table lists in-frame clones only, not all of them. Of approximately 60,000 clones detected, about nine tenths appear once; the ten largest clones hold about 14%. General study results and limits: Tumor-resident clones, often undetectable pretreatment in blood, expanded then contracted after pembrolizumab.

The clonotype comes from an adult with mismatch repair-deficient cancer. The chain has TRBV5-4 and TRBJ2-7; D uncertain. The starting material was peripheral blood, obtained 52 weeks after starting pembrolizumab. The CDR3 loop reads CASRGLHEQYF. The CDR3 DNA reads TGTGCCAGCAGGGGTTTGCACGAGCAGTACTTC.